The subject of this entry is one T cell receptor (beta chain). This sample was included in a study of blood T cell repertoires in COVID-19. Overall study: Both acute and convalescent COVID-19 samples were obtained from the United States, Italy and Spain. T cells, B-cell-depleted T cells, or PBMCs provided the cDNA or gDNA that served as material.

In the source study's methods: Researchers report that nucleated cell counts were estimated from reference gene primer amplification. Using immunoSEQ multiplex PCR, the repertoire was profiled, and TCRdb retains in-frame clones only, with some absent. V and J calls and clone size are as listed in that table; D and trimming were resolved from the DNA. The sample contains about 150,000 clones, about 90% of which appear only once. The sequencing sample was made of peripheral blood. The receptor was isolated from a man aged 55 to 70 with active or convalescent COVID-19.

CDR3 in amino acids: CASSSGGGSYEQYF. The DNA of the CDR3 is TGTGCCAGCAGTTCCGGGGGGGGCTCCTACGAGCAGTACTTC. V and J are TRBV6-5 and TRBJ2-7, with 8 bases identical to TRBD2. Trimming removed 4 bases from V and 0 bases from J; junction bases left unmatched: 2. CDR1 MNHEY and CDR2 SVGAGI come from the germline V gene. The CDR3 is 14 amino acids.